Following are 15 T cell receptor beta chains from one sample sequenced in a study of lymphopenia after photon versus proton radiotherapy. The repertoire was sequenced with immunoSEQ multiplex PCR; TCRdb's copy has only in-frame clones and lacks some. The table has about 35,000 clones, about 90% seen once. The specimen comprised peripheral blood, sampled from a patient treated with photon-based radiotherapy. These receptors came from a man between 60 and 75 years old with cholangiocarcinoma.

V gene TRBV28 combines with J gene TRBJ2-1; TRBD2 agrees at 9 bases. The V and J ends lost 5 bases and 5 bases, in that order; junction bases with no gene match: 7. From germline, CDR1 is MDHEN and CDR2 SYDVKM. The CDR3 covers 15 residues. CDR3 protein: CASSASGISHNEQFF. CDR3 coding DNA: TGTGCCAGCAGTGCTAGCGGGATCAGCCACAATGAGCAGTTCTTC.

This clone turned up a few times. Other DNA sequences within the sample encode an identical CDR3. The chain couples TRBV20-1 to TRBJ2-7; D is unclear. Germline V gene data show CDR1 as DFQATT and CDR2 as SNEGSKA (reference sequence). The CDR3 contains 11 residues. Trimming cost V 2 bases and J 2 bases, with 4 bases left between them. This chain's CDR3 is CSARTTYEQYF. For the CDR3, the DNA is TGCAGTGCTAGAACCACCTACGAGCAGTACTTC.

The chain has TRBV7-2 and TRBJ1-1; D call uncertain. The CDR3 runs 14 residues. Germline values: CDR1 SGHTA, CDR2 FQGNSA. V was shortened by 1 base and J by 2 bases, with 8 bases between the two germline ends. In DNA form, the CDR3 reads TGTGCCAGCAGCTTAGTTGCCACAAACACTGAAGCTTTCTTT. Its translation: CASSLVATNTEAFF.

The CDR3 sequence: CATYGTSVESYTGELFF. As DNA, the CDR3 is TGTGCCACCTATGGGACTAGCGTTGAATCTTACACCGGGGAGCTGTTTTTT. V is TRBV15 and J is TRBJ2-2, with 10 bases aligning to TRBD2. The CDR3 runs 17 residues. Germline CDR1 and CDR2: LNHNV and YYDKDF (reference sequence). V lost 8 bases, J lost 3 bases, and 12 bases stayed unmatched.

The CDR3 here is CASSEQGTGNQPQHF. CDR3 DNA sequence: TGTGCCAGCAGTGAACAGGGGACAGGGAATCAGCCCCAGCATTTT. The chain couples TRBV2 to TRBJ1-5; 9 positions match TRBD1. The CDR3 has 15 residues. Germline lookup yields CDR1 SNHLY and CDR2 FYNNEI. J was trimmed by 4 bases and V by 2 bases; bases with no gene match: 3.

CDR3 in DNA: TGTGCCAGCACCCTGGAGGGGATCGGGGGCTACACCTTC. As protein: CASTLEGIGGYTF. The chain recombines TRBV7-8 with TRBJ1-2, with D tentatively TRBD1 (5 bases). The ends were cut back, 7 bases at V and 8 bases at J, with 17 bases in the middle. Germline V gene data show CDR1 as SGHVS and CDR2 as FQNEAQ. This CDR3 has 13 amino acids.

This chain connects TRBV14 to TRBJ2-7, with D unclear. The germline V gene encodes CDR1 SGHDN and CDR2 FVKESK. CDR3 length: 15 residues. The germline V and J ends were trimmed by 6 bases and 0 bases, with 15 bases remaining between them. This CDR3 is CASRIRKESSYEQYF. CDR3 DNA: TGTGCCAGCAGGATTCGGAAAGAGAGCTCCTACGAGCAGTACTTC.

The V and J genes are TRBV19 and TRBJ1-4; 7 nucleotides line up with TRBD1. The CDR3 runs to 15 residues. The V gene's germline CDR1 is LNHDA and CDR2 SQIVND (reference sequence). V gave up 7 bases and J gave up 5 bases; unmatched junction bases: 10. The CDR3 DNA reads as TGTGCCAGTACCGAGACAGGGTTCCTGAATGAAAAACTGTTTTTT. This encodes CASTETGFLNEKLFF.

The chain combines TRBV6-1 with TRBJ2-6; TRBD1 aligns across 7 bases. This CDR3 contains 16 residues. Germline lookup yields CDR1 MNHNS and CDR2 SASEGT. Unmatched junction bases numbered 2, after V lost 3 bases and J lost 0 bases. CDR3 DNA: TGTGCCAGCAGTGAGGGACAGTTCTCTGGGGCCAACGTCCTGACTTTC. It encodes CASSEGQFSGANVLTF.

The V and J genes are TRBV27 and TRBJ2-6; 11 bases line up with TRBD1. Germline V gene data show CDR1 as MNHEY and CDR2 as SMNVEV (reference sequence). Trimming took 5 bases from V and 4 from J; bases not matched to a gene: 7. This CDR3 is built from 17 residues. The CDR3 loop reads CASSPGQGAPGANVLTF. In DNA form, the CDR3 reads TGTGCCAGCAGTCCCGGACAGGGGGCGCCGGGGGCCAACGTCCTGACTTTC.

The chain has TRBV6-4 and TRBJ2-1; 8 bases match TRBD2. The CDR3 is 16 residues long. After removal of 5 bases from V and 3 bases from J, the junction contained 9 bases not matched to a gene. The germline V gene encodes CDR1 MRHNA and CDR2 SNTAGT. The CDR3 nucleotides are TGTGCCAGCAGTCTCATAGCGGGAACGATCTACAATGAGCAGTTCTTC. Translating it yields CASSLIAGTIYNEQFF.

This clone appeared a few times. The rearrangement links TRBV18 to TRBJ1-1; possibly TRBD1 for D (6 bases). Trimming took 4 bases from V and 3 from J, leaving 12 bases between them. Germline CDR1 KGHSH, CDR2 LQKENI. There are 14 residues in the CDR3. The CDR3 sequence: CASSLGGADTEAFF. The CDR3 nucleotides are TGTGCCAGCTCACTCGGGGGCGCGGACACTGAAGCTTTCTTT.

As to this clone: The same CDR3 is also encoded by other DNA sequences in this sample. The chain is built from TRBV5-4 and TRBJ1-3; D is possibly TRBD1 (6 bases). Trimming cost V 0 bases and J 1 base, with 20 bases left between them. The CDR3 is 19 amino acids. From germline, CDR1 is SGHNT and CDR2 YYREEE (reference sequence). The CDR3, as DNA: TGTGCCAGCAGCTTGGGAGGCAGCGCTCTAGGGGGGTCTGGAAACACCATATATTTT. It encodes CASSLGGSALGGSGNTIYF.

The V and J genes are TRBV28 and TRBJ2-1; 11 bases agree with TRBD2. CDR3 size: 13 residues. V lost 7 bases, J lost 8 bases, and 4 bases stayed unmatched. Germline V CDR1 and CDR2: MDHEN, SYDVKM. CDR3 bases: TGTGCCAGCACACTAGCGGGAGCCGATGAGCAGTTCTTC. This gives the protein CASTLAGADEQFF.

By share, this clone ranks as medium-sized. The chain carries TRBV19 and TRBJ2-6; tentative D call: TRBD1 (5 bases). Germline V gene sequence: CDR1 LNHDA, CDR2 SQIVND (reference sequence). This CDR3 comprises 18 residues. Trimming removed 7 bases from V and 1 base from J, with 20 bases in between. CDR3 residues: CASTGVGLIRSGANVLTF. CDR3 in DNA: TGTGCCAGTACTGGGGTGGGGCTGATAAGGTCTGGGGCCAACGTCCTGACTTTC.